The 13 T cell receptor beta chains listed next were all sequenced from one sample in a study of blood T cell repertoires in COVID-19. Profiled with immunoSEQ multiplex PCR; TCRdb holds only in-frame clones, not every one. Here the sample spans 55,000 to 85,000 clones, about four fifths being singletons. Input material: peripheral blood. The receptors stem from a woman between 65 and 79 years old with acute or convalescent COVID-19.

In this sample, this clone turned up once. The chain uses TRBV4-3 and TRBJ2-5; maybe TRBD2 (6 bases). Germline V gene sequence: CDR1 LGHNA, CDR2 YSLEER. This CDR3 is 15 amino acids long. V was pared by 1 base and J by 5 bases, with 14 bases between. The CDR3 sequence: CASSQVLGGGETQYF. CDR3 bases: TGCGCCAGCAGCCAAGTCCTGGGCGGAGGGGAGACCCAGTACTTC.

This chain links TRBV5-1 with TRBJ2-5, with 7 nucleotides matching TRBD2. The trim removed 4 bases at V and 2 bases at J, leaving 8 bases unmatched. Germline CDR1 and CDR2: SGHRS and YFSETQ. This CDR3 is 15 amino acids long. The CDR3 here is CASSPAPGGQETQYF. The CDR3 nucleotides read TGCGCCAGCAGCCCGGCACCGGGGGGACAAGAGACCCAGTACTTC.

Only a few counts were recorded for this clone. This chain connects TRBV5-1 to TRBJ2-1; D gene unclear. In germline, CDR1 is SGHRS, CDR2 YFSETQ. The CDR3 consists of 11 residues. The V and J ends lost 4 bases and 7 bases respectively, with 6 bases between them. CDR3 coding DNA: TGCGCCAGCAGCCTCCTGAATGAGCAGTTCTTC. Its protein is CASSLLNEQFF.

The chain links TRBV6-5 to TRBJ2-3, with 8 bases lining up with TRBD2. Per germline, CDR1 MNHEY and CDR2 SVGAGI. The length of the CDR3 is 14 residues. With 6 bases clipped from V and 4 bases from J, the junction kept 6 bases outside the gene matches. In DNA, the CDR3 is TGTGCCAGCAGCCGACTAGCGAGAGCAGATACGCAGTATTTT. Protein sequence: CASSRLARADTQYF.

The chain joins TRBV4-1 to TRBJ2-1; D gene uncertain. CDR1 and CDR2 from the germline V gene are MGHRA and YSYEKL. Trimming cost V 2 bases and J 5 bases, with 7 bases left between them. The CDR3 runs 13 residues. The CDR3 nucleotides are TGCGCCAGCAGCCAACTACTCAACAATGAGCAGTTCTTC. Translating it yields CASSQLLNNEQFF.

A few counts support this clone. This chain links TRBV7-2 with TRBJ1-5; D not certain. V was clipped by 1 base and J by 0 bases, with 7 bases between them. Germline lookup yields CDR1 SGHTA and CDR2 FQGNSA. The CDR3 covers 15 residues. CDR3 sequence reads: CASSLGLSSNQPQHF. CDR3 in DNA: TGTGCCAGCAGCTTAGGTCTAAGTAGCAATCAGCCCCAGCATTTT.

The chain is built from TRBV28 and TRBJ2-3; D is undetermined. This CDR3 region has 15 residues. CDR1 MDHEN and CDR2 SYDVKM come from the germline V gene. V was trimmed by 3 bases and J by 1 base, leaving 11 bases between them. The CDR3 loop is CASSLQAQGTDTQYF. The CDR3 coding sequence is TGTGCCAGCAGTTTGCAGGCACAAGGCACAGATACGCAGTATTTT.

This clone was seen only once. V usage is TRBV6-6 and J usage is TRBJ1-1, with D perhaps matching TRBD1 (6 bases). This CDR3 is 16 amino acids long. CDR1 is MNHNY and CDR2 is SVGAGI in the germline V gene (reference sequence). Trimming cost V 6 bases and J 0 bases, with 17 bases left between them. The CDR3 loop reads CASSPGPGQMNTEAFF. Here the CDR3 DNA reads TGTGCCAGCAGCCCCGGGCCTGGACAGATGAACACTGAAGCTTTCTTT.

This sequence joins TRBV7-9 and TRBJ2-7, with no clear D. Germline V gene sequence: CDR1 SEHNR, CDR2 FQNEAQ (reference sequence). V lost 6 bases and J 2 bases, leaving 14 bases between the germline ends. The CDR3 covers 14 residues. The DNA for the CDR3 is TGTGCCAGCAGTCCCGCGGTCCGCCCCTACGAGCAGTACTTC. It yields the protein CASSPAVRPYEQYF. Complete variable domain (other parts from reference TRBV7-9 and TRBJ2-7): DTGVSQNPRHKITKRGQNVTFRCDPISEHNRLYWYRQTLGQGPEFLTYFQNEAQLEKSRLLSDRFSAERPKGSFSTLEIQRTEQGDSAMYLCASSPAVRPYEQYFGPGTRLTVT.

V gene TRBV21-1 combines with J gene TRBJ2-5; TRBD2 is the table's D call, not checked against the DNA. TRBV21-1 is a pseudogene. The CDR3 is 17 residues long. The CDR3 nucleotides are TGTGCCAGCAGCAAACTGTACTTCGAGGAACGCAAAGAGACCCAGTACTTC. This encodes CASSKLYFEERKETQYF.

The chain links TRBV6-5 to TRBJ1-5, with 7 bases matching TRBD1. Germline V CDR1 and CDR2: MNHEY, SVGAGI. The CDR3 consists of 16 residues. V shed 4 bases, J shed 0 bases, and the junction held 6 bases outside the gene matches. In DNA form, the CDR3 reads TGTGCCAGCAGTTCGAGACAGGGAAATAGCAATCAGCCCCAGCATTTT. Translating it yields CASSSRQGNSNQPQHF.

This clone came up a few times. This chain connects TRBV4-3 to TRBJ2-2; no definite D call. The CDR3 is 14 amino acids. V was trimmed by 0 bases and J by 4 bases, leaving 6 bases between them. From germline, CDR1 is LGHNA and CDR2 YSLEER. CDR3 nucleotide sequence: TGCGCCAGCAGCCAAGACGAGATCACCGGGGAGCTGTTTTTT. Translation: CASSQDEITGELFF.

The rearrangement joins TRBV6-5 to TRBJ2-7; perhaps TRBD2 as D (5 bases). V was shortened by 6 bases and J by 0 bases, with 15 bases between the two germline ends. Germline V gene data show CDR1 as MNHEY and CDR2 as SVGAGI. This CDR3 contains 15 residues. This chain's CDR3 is CASRTTDGDSYEQYF. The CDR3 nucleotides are TGTGCCAGCAGGACCACGGACGGGGACTCCTACGAGCAGTACTTC.